The TCR beta chain described here comes from a study of T-cell memory formation after mild COVID-19. The study, taken as a whole, reports: Pre-infection memory harbored some responding clones, suggesting cross-reactive memory joined.

TCRdb reprocessed the 5' RACE reads with MiXCR, giving one entry per CDR3 protein. The sample lists about 90,000 distinct CDR3 sequences, about 14% seen once, with approximately 39% in the top ten. This CDR3 contains 14 residues. V was trimmed by 3 bases and J by 10 bases, leaving 17 bases between them. Germline CDR1 SGDLS, CDR2 YYNGEE. This clonotype has a handful of counts. Its antigen is unknown. The TCR sequence derives from a man aged 18 to 35 who had mild COVID-19 (a few samples of this study predate the infection). Cell type and time point are not known. This chain uses TRBV9 with TRBJ2-1; the D gene could be TRBD1 or TRBD2 (6 bases each). Sequencing used PBMCs or a T cell subset sorted from them (not recorded which). The CDR3 region is CASSGGAGIGEQFF. CDR3 coding DNA: TGTGCCAGCAGCGGGGGGGCAGGGATAGGGGAGCAGTTCTTC.